Below, 2 T cell receptor beta chains from the same sample are listed, as sequenced in a study of CD8 T cells in ankylosing spondylitis. Study findings and constraints: About 8 highly homologous variants made up a TCR beta motif, and this motif appeared characteristic of ankylosing spondylitis blood.

One entry per CDR3 protein, called by TCRdb with MiXCR from the 5' RACE reads. Found here are more than 650,000 distinct CDR3 sequences, roughly 10% of them singletons; the top ten hold more than 0.5%. Which antigens these TCRs recognize remains unknown. The specimen was blood, either unsorted or a sorted T cell fraction (not recorded which). The receptors were sampled from a male donor with ankylosing spondylitis.

This clonotype showed up many times. V usage is TRBV20-1 and J usage is TRBJ1-5; D call uncertain. The CDR3 extends over 12 amino acids. Germline V gives CDR1 DFQATT, CDR2 SNEGSKA (reference sequence). The V end lost 3 bases, the J end lost 7 bases, and 10 bases lay between the germline ends. The CDR3 spells CSASGFWQPQHF. In DNA, the CDR3 is TGCAGTGCTAGTGGGTTTTGGCAGCCCCAGCATTTT.

In its sample, this clonotype was seen many times. The chain couples TRBV7-2 to TRBJ1-1; maybe TRBD1 (5 bases). V was cut by 3 bases and J by 5 bases, with 13 bases left in between. This CDR3 is built from 14 residues. CDR1 and CDR2 from the germline V gene are SGHTA and FQGNSA. The CDR3 spells CASSLFGGGTEAFF. The CDR3 nucleotides are TGTGCCAGCAGCTTGTTTGGGGGAGGGACTGAAGCTTTCTTT.